This paragraph covers one T cell receptor beta chain sequence. This clone came up a few times. No cognate antigen has been identified for it. Base qualities were left out, and no much larger clone turns up one base away. The record originates from a study of blood T cell repertoires in COVID-19 (dated by TCRdb to about 2020). The study in broad terms: The collaborator samples originated in the United States, Italy and Spain and spanned the acute and convalescent phases of COVID-19. The prospective study material was composed of cDNA or gDNA derived from T cells, B-cell-depleted T cells, or PBMCs. Subjects who had been exposed to COVID-19, were actively infected with it, or had recovered from it provided the deeply sampled blood TCRbeta repertoires that made up the dataset. The repertoires were made available in a free public database intended to serve as a resource for research on the immune response to SARS-CoV-2. The samples were drawn from the first 160 participants of the ongoing ImmuneRACE study and from more than 1,000 subjects provided by 6 global collaborators. The sample metadata nearly always contained a de-identified subject ID, COVID-19 status, age in years and sex. Where available, HLA class I and class II types were obtained from metadata supplied by the sample provider rather than from assay-based typing. What the research found in general, with its limitations: How much clinical and demographic metadata was included differed by source and by participant, and the metadata was provided uncurated.

Each collaborating institution followed its own protocols to collect whole blood in K2EDTA tubes. For TCRbeta analysis, collaborators shipped samples in one of three forms: frozen whole blood, isolated PBMCs, or DNA extracted from either of those sample types. TCRbeta CDR3 regions were amplified from genomic DNA using the immunoSEQ Assay, a bias-controlled multiplex PCR. The paper's processing steps were these. Within the assay, amplification of reference gene primers was used to estimate how many nucleated cells each sample contained. To quantify the absolute abundance of each unique TCRbeta CDR3 rearrangement, sequence reads were collapsed and filtered. For each sample, productive Simpson clonality was calculated as the square root of Simpson's diversity index across productive rearrangements. As stored in TCRdb, this immuneACCESS dataset retains in-frame rearrangements with V and J assigned. A fraction of the clones does not appear; measured against another copy, unresolved V genes explain less than half of the discrepancy, and the remainder lacks a known reason. Clone size and the V and J calls come from that table; the DNA yielded D and trimming. The sample table shows 150,000 or so clones, and just under 85% are seen once. The ten biggest clones cover about 3.2% of the sample.

V and J lose 5 bases and 7 bases, and a span of 9 bases separates them. Measured from the cysteine to the phenylalanine, the CDR3 is 12 residues long. CDR3 DNA is the only sequence kept; it has 36 bases, read in frame from the first base. Based on the germline V gene, the CDR1 and CDR2 sequences are SGHTA and FQGNSA. This sequence originates from a woman in her thirties or forties with active or convalescent COVID-19. The rearrangement joined TRBV7-2 to TRBJ1-3; no D gene can be assigned with confidence. Sample: peripheral blood. The CDR3 reads CASSPPRNTIYF. The nucleotide sequence reads TGTGCCAGCAGCCCCCCACGGAACACCATATATTTT.